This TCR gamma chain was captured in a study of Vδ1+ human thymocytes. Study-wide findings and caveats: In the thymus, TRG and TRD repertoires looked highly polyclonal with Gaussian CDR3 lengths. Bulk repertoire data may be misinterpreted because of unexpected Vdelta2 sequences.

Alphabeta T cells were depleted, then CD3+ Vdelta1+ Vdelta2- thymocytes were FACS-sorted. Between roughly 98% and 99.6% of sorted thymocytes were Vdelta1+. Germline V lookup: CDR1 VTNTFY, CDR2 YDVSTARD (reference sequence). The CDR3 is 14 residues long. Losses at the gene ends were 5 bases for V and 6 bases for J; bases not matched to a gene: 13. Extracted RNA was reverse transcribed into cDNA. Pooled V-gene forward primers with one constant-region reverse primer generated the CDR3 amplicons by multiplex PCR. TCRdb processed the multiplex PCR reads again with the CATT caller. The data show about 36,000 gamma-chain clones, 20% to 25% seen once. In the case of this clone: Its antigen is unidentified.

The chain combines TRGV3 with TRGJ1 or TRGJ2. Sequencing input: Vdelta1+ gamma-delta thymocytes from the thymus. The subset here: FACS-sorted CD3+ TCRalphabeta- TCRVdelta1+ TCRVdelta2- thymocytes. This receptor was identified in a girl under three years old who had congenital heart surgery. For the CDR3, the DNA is TGTGCCACCTGGGCTTCCTTGTGGCGTTATAAGAAACTCTTT. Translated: CATWASLWRYKKLF.